The clone carrying this TCR beta chain appeared once. The antigen is undetermined. This record belongs to a study of radiotherapy plus CTLA-4 blockade in lung cancer. The wider study: Objective responses were recorded in about 17% of patients, with disease control recorded in about 30%. Study outcomes and limitations: Early shifts in blood T cell clones, with interferon-beta, reportedly predicted response best. In blood, TCR clones derived from the tumor expanded after radiotherapy plus ipilimumab.

Measured with immunoSEQ multiplex PCR; TCRdb has only the in-frame clones, and not every one. This table holds fewer than 65,000 clones, approximately 85% found once. There are 16 residues in the CDR3. V lost 1 base, J lost 9 bases, and 4 bases stayed unmatched. Germline CDR1 is SGHVS and CDR2 is FQNEAQ. Chemo-refractory metastatic non-small-cell lung cancer patients underwent focal radiation alongside CTLA-4 blockade with ipilimumab. This specimen was peripheral blood, taken from a patient treated with radiotherapy plus ipilimumab. The receptor comes from a human donor with non-small cell lung cancer whose response to radiotherapy plus ipilimumab could not be evaluated. The chain joins TRBV7-8 to TRBJ2-1; 15 nucleotides align to TRBD2. CDR3 residues: CASSLVGLAGGGEQFF. CDR3 nucleotides: TGTGCCAGCAGCTTAGTAGGACTAGCGGGAGGGGGTGAGCAGTTCTTC. The full variable domain, completed using reference TRBV7-8 and TRBJ2-1, is GAGVSQSPRYKVAKRGQDVALRCDPISGHVSLFWYQQALGQGPEFLTYFQNEAQLDKSGLPSDRFFAERPEGSVSTLKIQRTQQEDSAVYLCASSLVGLAGGGEQFFGPGTRLTVL.